This T cell receptor beta chain was identified in a study of blood T cells in healthy people across ages. The CDR3 is made up of 14 amino acids. Germline CDR1 and CDR2: LGHNA and YSLEER. Combining a sample-barcoded 5' primer with a J-beta primer mix, a second PCR ran for roughly 6 to 12 cycles. One entry per CDR3 protein, called by TCRdb with MiXCR from the 5' RACE reads. The sample yields approximately 730,000 distinct CDR3 sequences, about 55% seen once. The sample taken for sequencing was blood. This TCR was recovered from a man older than 75 in good health. The chain is built from TRBV4-3 and TRBJ2-7, with D tentatively TRBD1 (7 bases). The J call may be in error: the DNA end matches TRBJ2-4 better. The chain's CDR3 is CASSAGQISDIQYF. CDR3 in DNA: TGCGCCAGCAGCGCGGGACAGATTAGCGACATTCAGTACTTC.